Below are 31 T cell receptor beta chains sequenced from a single sample in a study of patients and donors after allogeneic stem cell transplantation. Each CDR3 protein is one row after TCRdb ran MiXCR on the RT-PCR reads. The table has some 200,000 distinct CDR3 sequences, more than 35% seen once. Sequenced: blood, either unsorted or a sorted T cell fraction (not recorded which). The receptors come from a human donor who was either an allogeneic HSCT recipient or a stem cell or donor lymphocyte infusion donor (not recorded which). It is not recorded whose cells these are; they may come from a transplant donor.

The table lists this clonotype with a few counts. V and J are TRBV7-3 and TRBJ1-1; D gene ambiguous. V was shortened by 5 bases and J by 5 bases, with 21 bases between the two germline ends. CDR1 is SGHTA, CDR2 FQGTGA, per germline. The CDR3 runs 16 residues. CDR3 nucleotides: TGTGCCAGCAGCCCCCAGCCCGCGACCCTAGTGACTGAAGCTTTCTTT. It specifies CASSPQPATLVTEAFF.

J is TRBJ1-2 and V is TRBV12-3 or TRBV12-4; D unresolved. The CDR3 spans 12 residues. V dropped 3 bases and J dropped 6 bases, with 8 bases sitting between them. The CDR3 region is CASSFNGNGYTF. For the CDR3, the DNA is TGTGCCAGCAGTTTTAATGGGAATGGCTACACCTTC.

The CDR3 sequence: CASSQDQAGSLTGELFF. The CDR3 nucleotides read TGTGCCAGCAGCCAAGATCAGGCCGGGAGTCTAACCGGGGAGCTGTTTTTT. This rearrangement joins TRBV4-2 to TRBJ2-2; possibly TRBD2 for D (6 bases). V shed 0 bases and J shed 5 bases, with 16 bases lying between them. Germline lookup yields CDR1 LGHNA and CDR2 YNFKEQ. The CDR3 length is 17 residues.

This chain joins TRBV7-9 and TRBJ2-7; 7 bases agree with TRBD2. This CDR3 is built from 15 residues. The V gene end was trimmed by 0 bases and the J gene end by 3 bases; junction bases not matched to a gene: 5. Germline V CDR1 and CDR2: SEHNR, FQNEAQ (reference sequence). CDR3 nucleotides: TGTGCCAGCAGCTTAGCGGCGGGAGCCGACTACGAGCAGTACTTC. It specifies CASSLAAGADYEQYF.

A few counts support this clonotype. This sequence joins TRBV7-2 and TRBJ1-1; TRBD1 aligns across 8 bases. The CDR3 spans 15 residues. The V gene end was trimmed by 5 bases and the J gene end by 4 bases; junction bases not matched to a gene: 9. From germline, CDR1 is SGHTA and CDR2 FQGNSA. The CDR3 here is CASSHLTGEGTEAFF. As DNA, the CDR3 is TGTGCCAGCAGCCATTTGACAGGGGAGGGCACTGAAGCTTTCTTT.

The chain employs TRBV7-9 and TRBJ1-4; 10 nucleotides agree with TRBD1. This CDR3 spans 16 amino acids. Trimming removed 5 bases from V and 8 bases from J; junction bases left unmatched: 11. The V gene's germline CDR1 is SEHNR and CDR2 FQNEAQ (reference sequence). The CDR3 nucleotides are TGTGCCAGCAGCGACCTCAGACAGGGGGCCCGGGAAAAACTGTTTTTT. It translates to CASSDLRQGAREKLFF.

The chain carries TRBV6-1 and TRBJ2-3, with 7 bases identical to TRBD1. CDR1 is MNHNS, CDR2 SASEGT, per germline. V was pared by 7 bases and J by 3 bases, with 10 bases of the junction left unmatched. The CDR3 consists of 15 residues. CDR3: CASTTDRALTDTQYF. The DNA of the CDR3 is TGTGCCAGCACAACTGACAGGGCCTTAACAGATACGCAGTATTTT.

The gene calls are TRBV9 and TRBJ2-3; 11 nucleotides match TRBD2. Losses at the gene ends were 0 bases for V and 6 bases for J; bases not matched to a gene: 0. CDR1 and CDR2 from the germline V gene are SGDLS and YYNGEE. The CDR3 is 14 residues long. In DNA, the CDR3 is TGTGCCAGCAGCGTAGCTAGCGGGAGGGATACGCAGTATTTT. This encodes CASSVASGRDTQYF.

In DNA, the CDR3 is TGCGCCAGCAGCTTGCCGGCACCCCAGGACCTCAATGAGCAGTTCTTC. As protein: CASSLPAPQDLNEQFF. V gene TRBV5-1 combines with J gene TRBJ2-1; no clear D gene. The V gene's germline CDR1 is SGHRS and CDR2 YFSETQ. V was clipped by 1 base and J by 6 bases, with 17 bases between them. The CDR3 contains 16 residues.

This clonotype was counted between two and nine times. The chain carries TRBV27 and TRBJ1-5; D remains ambiguous. The CDR3 is made up of 15 amino acids. The V end lost 6 bases, the J end lost 2 bases, and 14 bases lay between the germline ends. Germline V gene data show CDR1 as MNHEY and CDR2 as SMNVEV (reference sequence). The CDR3 spells CASRIHASGNQPQHF. The CDR3 DNA sequence: TGTGCCAGCAGGATCCACGCGTCGGGCAATCAGCCCCAGCATTTT.

The chain uses TRBV4-3 and TRBJ1-6; 8 positions agree with TRBD1. The V and J ends lost 4 bases and 7 bases, in that order; junction bases with no gene match: 6. Germline assignment: CDR1 LGHNA and CDR2 YSLEER. This CDR3 is 15 amino acids long. The CDR3 is CASSPAGGSNSPLHF. CDR3 DNA: TGCGCCAGCAGCCCGGCAGGGGGCAGCAATTCACCCCTCCACTTT.

This clonotype was seen a few times. This chain connects TRBV6-2 or TRBV6-3 to TRBJ2-7; 10 bases agree with TRBD1. This CDR3 spans 16 amino acids. The J segment lost 4 bases and the V segment lost 2 bases, leaving 8 bases of the junction unmatched. CDR1 and CDR2 from the germline V gene are MNHEY and SVGEGT. The CDR3 spells CASSYRWDRGIYEQYF. CDR3 sequence (DNA): TGTGCCAGCAGTTACCGGTGGGACAGGGGTATTTACGAGCAGTACTTC.

The rearrangement uses TRBV12-3 or TRBV12-4 and TRBJ2-1; no clear D gene. Trimming pared 3 bases from V and 3 bases from J, leaving 18 bases between. CDR3 length: 17 residues. The CDR3 DNA reads TGTGCCAGCAGTTTCTACCACCGTCCTAAAGTCTACAATGAGCAGTTCTTC. Protein: CASSFYHRPKVYNEQFF.

Only one count was recorded for this clonotype. The J gene is TRBJ2-7, the V gene TRBV6-2 or TRBV6-3; 8 nucleotides line up with TRBD1. Looked up from germline, CDR1 is MNHEY and CDR2 is SVGEGT. The V segment lost 6 bases and the J segment 0 bases; nucleotides outside the gene matches: 13. The CDR3 contains 17 residues. The CDR3, as DNA: TGTGCCAGCAGCTTCACCGTTCGGACAGGGATCTCCTACGAGCAGTACTTC. This codes for CASSFTVRTGISYEQYF.

V is TRBV20-1 and J is TRBJ2-3; 11 positions agree with TRBD2. The trim removed 6 bases at V and 5 bases at J, leaving 13 bases unmatched. Germline V CDR1 and CDR2: DFQATT, SNEGSKA (reference sequence). There are 16 residues in the CDR3. The CDR3 DNA reads as TGCAGTGCGAGTACGTTACTAGCGGGAGAGATAGATACGCAGTATTTT. Translating it yields CSASTLLAGEIDTQYF.

This clonotype was found a few times. The chain uses TRBV12-3 or TRBV12-4 and TRBJ1-1, with 9 nucleotides matching TRBD1. V trimming: 3 bases; J trimming: 7 bases; junction bases outside the gene matches: 3. The CDR3 covers 13 residues. The CDR3 DNA reads as TGTGCCAGCAGTTTGGGGACAGGGCTTGAAGCTTTCTTT. Its translation is CASSLGTGLEAFF.

CDR3 sequence reads: CASSPRTGGGTEAFF. The DNA for the CDR3 is TGCGCCAGCAGCCCGAGGACAGGGGGCGGCACTGAAGCTTTCTTT. The V gene is TRBV5-1, the J gene TRBJ1-1, with 11 nucleotides matching TRBD1. After removal of 4 bases from V and 4 bases from J, the junction contained 6 bases not matched to a gene. The CDR3 runs 15 residues. CDR1 and CDR2 from the germline V gene are SGHRS and YFSETQ.

This clonotype was counted between two and nine times. The chain combines TRBV4-3 with TRBJ1-2, with unresolved D. CDR1 is LGHNA, CDR2 YSLEER, per germline. V gave up 0 bases and J gave up 2 bases, with 16 bases separating them. CDR3 length equals 17 residues. CDR3: CASSQDGSANRNYGYTF. CDR3 nucleotide sequence: TGCGCCAGCAGCCAAGATGGATCTGCCAATCGAAACTATGGCTACACCTTC.

CDR3 sequence reads: CASSGRAADNNEKLFF. The CDR3 bases are TGTGCCAGCAGTGGAAGGGCGGCGGATAATAATGAAAAACTGTTTTTT. The chain has TRBV2 and TRBJ1-4; D is undetermined. The germline V gene encodes CDR1 SNHLY and CDR2 FYNNEI. CDR3 length equals 16 residues. Trimming took 4 bases from V and 4 from J, leaving 16 bases between them.

This clonotype appeared a few times. This chain connects TRBV7-9 to TRBJ1-4, with 7 bases that match TRBD1. V lost 5 bases to trimming and J lost 4 bases; unmatched junction nucleotides: 7. The CDR3 runs to 15 residues. The germline gives CDR1 SEHNR, CDR2 FQNEAQ (reference sequence). CDR3 sequence reads: CASSQQTGINEKLFF. The CDR3 DNA sequence: TGTGCCAGCAGCCAACAGACAGGGATTAATGAAAAACTGTTTTTT.

The gene calls are TRBV20-1 and TRBJ1-3; D ambiguous. This CDR3 is built from 12 residues. Germline V gene data show CDR1 as DFQATT and CDR2 as SNEGSKA (reference sequence). The germline V and J ends were trimmed by 7 bases and 0 bases, with 7 bases remaining between them. The CDR3 protein is CSGSFSGNTIYF. In DNA, the CDR3 is TGCAGTGGGAGTTTCTCTGGAAACACCATATATTTT.

CDR3 residues: CASSGYLGAGELFF. DNA of the CDR3: TGTGCCAGCAGCGGATACTTGGGGGCCGGGGAGCTGTTTTTT. The chain uses TRBV9 and TRBJ2-2, with D perhaps TRBD1 or TRBD2 (5 bases each). From germline, CDR1 is SGDLS and CDR2 YYNGEE. This CDR3 has 14 residues. V gave up 3 bases and J gave up 6 bases, with 12 bases separating them.

The chain uses TRBV12-3 or TRBV12-4 and TRBJ1-2, with a weak D call TRBD1 (5 bases). The CDR3 consists of 16 residues. V lost 0 bases and J 7 bases, leaving 18 bases between the germline ends. The chain's CDR3 is CASSLAGPTRVAGYTF. Written as DNA, the CDR3 is TGTGCCAGCAGTTTAGCCGGGCCTACCAGGGTGGCTGGCTACACCTTC.

The chain carries TRBV29-1 and TRBJ1-4; D unclear. V was shortened by 3 bases and J by 2 bases, with 16 bases between the two germline ends. The CDR3 loop spans 16 amino acids. Germline CDR1 SQVTM, CDR2 ANQGSEA. The CDR3 protein is CSVERLGYGTNEKLFF. For the CDR3, the DNA is TGCAGCGTTGAGAGGCTTGGGTATGGGACTAATGAAAAACTGTTTTTT.

This clonotype was counted between two and nine times. This chain links TRBV3-1 with TRBJ1-4; D is perhaps TRBD1 (5 bases). Between the trimmed V and J ends, which lost 1 base and 7 bases, there was a span of 13 bases. This CDR3 has 15 amino acids. Germline V CDR1 and CDR2: LGHDT, YNNKEL (reference sequence). The CDR3: CASSQALGVGEKLFF. DNA of the CDR3: TGTGCCAGCAGCCAAGCGTTGGGGGTCGGTGAAAAACTGTTTTTT. Full variable domain (missing parts from reference TRBV3-1 and TRBJ1-4): DTAVSQTPKYLVTQMGNDKSIKCEQNLGHDTMYWYKQDSKKFLKIMFSYNNKELIINETVPNRFSPKSPDKAHLNLHINSLELGDSAVYFCASSQALGVGEKLFFGSGTQLSVL.

A word on this clonotype: One end of the junction is discordant with germline, which a read error may explain. The CDR3 here is CASSVDPSLVGNTTYF. CDR3 DNA sequence: TGTGCCAGCAGCGTAGATCCCAGTTTGGTAGGAAACACCACATATTTT. This chain connects TRBV9 to TRBJ1-3; D gene uncertain. Germline V gives CDR1 SGDLS, CDR2 YYNGEE. The CDR3 sequence is 16 residues long.

DNA for the CDR3: TGCAGTGTGGGGAGGATTGATGAGCAGTTCTTC. This gives the protein CSVGRIDEQFF. J is TRBJ2-1 and V is TRBV20-1; D possibly corresponds to TRBD2 (6 bases). Trimming took off 7 bases at V and 8 bases at J, with 12 bases between the two ends. This CDR3 is built from 11 residues. Germline V gene sequence: CDR1 DFQATT, CDR2 SNEGSKA (reference sequence).

J is TRBJ1-1 and V is TRBV5-1; D may be TRBD1 (6 bases). Trimming shortened V by 0 bases and J by 4 bases, and 10 bases separated the two germline ends. Germline loops: CDR1 SGHRS, CDR2 YFSETQ. CDR3 size: 14 residues. The CDR3 coding sequence is TGCGCCAGCAGCTTGGAAATAGGGGGCACTGAAGCTTTCTTT. As protein: CASSLEIGGTEAFF.

This clonotype was observed a few times. V gene TRBV29-1 combines with J gene TRBJ2-1; D not resolved. Germline V CDR1 and CDR2: SQVTM, ANQGSEA. The CDR3 runs 11 residues. V lost 5 bases and J lost 3, with 5 bases in between. The CDR3 region has the DNA TGCAGCGTTCCCATCTACAATGAGCAGTTCTTC. As protein: CSVPIYNEQFF.

The CDR3 loop reads CSAREIDRVYGYTF. The CDR3 nucleotides read TGCAGTGCTAGAGAAATAGACAGGGTCTATGGCTACACCTTC. V is TRBV20-1 and J is TRBJ1-2; 7 bases fit TRBD1. CDR1 is DFQATT and CDR2 is SNEGSKA in the germline V gene (reference sequence). J was trimmed by 4 bases and V by 0 bases; bases with no gene match: 5. This CDR3 spans 14 amino acids.

The chain has TRBV29-1 and TRBJ1-4; 7 nucleotides agree with TRBD1. Unmatched junction bases numbered 5, after V lost 6 bases and J lost 4 bases. CDR1 SQVTM and CDR2 ANQGSEA come from the germline V gene. The CDR3 spans 13 residues. The CDR3 spells CSVSRDSNEKLFF. CDR3 DNA: TGCAGCGTATCCCGGGACAGTAATGAAAAACTGTTTTTT. Using reference TRBV29-1 and TRBJ1-4 for the parts outside the CDR3, the full variable domain is SAVISQKPSRDICQRGTSLTIQCQVDSQVTMMFWYRQQPGQSLTLIATANQGSEATYESGFVIDKFPISRPNLTFSTLTVSNMSPEDSSIYLCSVSRDSNEKLFFGSGTQLSVL.